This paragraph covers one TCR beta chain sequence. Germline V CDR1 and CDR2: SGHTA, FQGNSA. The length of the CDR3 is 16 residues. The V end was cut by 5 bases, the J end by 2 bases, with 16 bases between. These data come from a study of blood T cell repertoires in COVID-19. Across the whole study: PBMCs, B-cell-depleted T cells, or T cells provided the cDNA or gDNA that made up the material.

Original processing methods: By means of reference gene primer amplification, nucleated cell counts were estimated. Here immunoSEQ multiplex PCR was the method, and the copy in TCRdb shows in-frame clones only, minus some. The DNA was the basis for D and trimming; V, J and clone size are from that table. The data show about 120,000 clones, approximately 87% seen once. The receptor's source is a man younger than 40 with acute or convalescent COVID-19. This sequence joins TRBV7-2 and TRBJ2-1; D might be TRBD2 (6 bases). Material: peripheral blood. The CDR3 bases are TGTGCCAGCAGCCGCCTTGGGGGGAAAGCCTACAATGAGCAGTTCTTC. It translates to CASSRLGGKAYNEQFF.